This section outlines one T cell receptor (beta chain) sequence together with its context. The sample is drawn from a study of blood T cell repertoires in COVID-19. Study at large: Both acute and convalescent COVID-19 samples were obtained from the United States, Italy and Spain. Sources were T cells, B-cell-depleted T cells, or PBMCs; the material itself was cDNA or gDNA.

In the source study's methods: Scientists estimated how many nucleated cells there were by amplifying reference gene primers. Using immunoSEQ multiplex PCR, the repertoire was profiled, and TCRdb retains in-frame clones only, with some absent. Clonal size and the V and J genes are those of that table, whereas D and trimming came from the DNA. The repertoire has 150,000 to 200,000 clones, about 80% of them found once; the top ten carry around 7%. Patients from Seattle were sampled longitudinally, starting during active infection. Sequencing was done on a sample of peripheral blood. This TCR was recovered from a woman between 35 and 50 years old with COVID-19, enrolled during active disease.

The CDR3: CASSYEGAKNIQYF. CDR3 DNA sequence: TGTGCCAGCAGTTACGAGGGAGCCAAAAACATTCAGTACTTC. This sequence joins TRBV6-5 and TRBJ2-4; weak D call: TRBD2 (5 bases). The V and J ends lost 2 bases and 0 bases respectively, with 5 bases between them. Germline loops: CDR1 MNHEY, CDR2 SVGAGI. The CDR3 length is 14 residues.